The present TCR beta chain was sequenced within a study of blood T cell repertoires in COVID-19. How the authors handled the data: Amplifying reference gene primers gave estimates of nucleated cell counts. TCRdb's copy holds only in-frame clones and misses some; the assay was immunoSEQ multiplex PCR. V, J and clone size derive from that table, while D and trimming were established from the DNA sequence. Among about 160,000 clones listed, approximately 87% were seen once. CDR1 is SGHAT and CDR2 is FQNNGV in the germline V gene. V dropped 5 bases and J dropped 0; count of bases not matched to a gene: 9. The CDR3 loop spans 17 amino acids.

The specimen was peripheral blood. The chain joins TRBV11-2 to TRBJ2-7; 11 positions agree with TRBD1. The TCR comes from a woman aged 70-85 years with COVID-19, enrolled during active disease. The DNA for the CDR3 is TGTGCCAGCAGCCTCGGGGGGACAGGGGGAGTCTCCTACGAGCAGTACTTC. Encoded protein: CASSLGGTGGVSYEQYF.